The text below deals with one TCR beta chain. Its antigen is as yet unknown. Primed by a sample-barcoded 5' primer and a J-beta primer mix, a second PCR proceeded for roughly 7 to 12 cycles. TCRdb reprocessed the 5' RACE reads with MiXCR, giving one entry per CDR3 protein. Of approximately 730,000 distinct CDR3 sequences listed, about 53% were seen once; the top ten hold around 41%. The data were taken from a study of blood T cells in healthy people across ages. Overall study findings and caveats: Older age went with lower TCR beta diversity per million T cells, in a roughly linear way.

The germline V gene encodes CDR1 DFQATT and CDR2 SNEGSKA (reference sequence). CDR3 length: 14 residues. The germline V and J ends were trimmed by 5 bases and 4 bases, with 18 bases remaining between them. V and J are TRBV20-1 and TRBJ2-7, with unresolved D. The clonotype originates from a man older than 75 in good health. Input material: blood. CDR3 nucleotide sequence: TGCAGTGCTGTACGAACCCACCAGTTTTACGAGCAGTACTTC. It yields the protein CSAVRTHQFYEQYF.